Reported below is one T cell receptor beta chain. The germline gives CDR1 SGHNT, CDR2 YENEEA. V gave up 5 bases and J gave up 0 bases; unmatched junction bases: 9. The CDR3 runs to 17 residues. This record comes from a study of blood T cell repertoires in COVID-19. The table came from immunoSEQ multiplex PCR; TCRdb's copy has only in-frame clones and leaves some out. Counted here are some 150,000 clones, 80% to 90% occurring once; the ten biggest clones make up more than 3%. V usage is TRBV11-3 and J usage is TRBJ1-5; 8 nucleotides line up with TRBD1. This TCR was sampled from a man between 65 and 79 years old with acute or convalescent COVID-19. The sample taken for sequencing was peripheral blood. The CDR3 protein is CASSHRDRTYSNQPQHF. Written as DNA, the CDR3 is TGTGCCAGCAGCCACCGGGACAGGACTTATAGCAATCAGCCCCAGCATTTT.